These 32 T cell receptor beta chains came from one sample sequenced in a study of response to subunit inactivated influenza vaccine. Via MiXCR, TCRdb re-called the RT-PCR reads, giving one row per CDR3 protein. The sample carries more than 700,000 distinct CDR3 sequences, about 20% recorded once. Sequencing was performed on PBMCs from blood, taken about 5 days after vaccination. All receptors derive from a man aged 45 to 65 who received an inactivated influenza vaccine.

The gene calls are TRBV7-2 and TRBJ2-1; 9 bases map to TRBD2. The germline V gene has CDR1 SGHTA and CDR2 FQGNSA. V was pared by 3 bases and J by 8 bases, with 5 bases of the junction left unmatched. This CDR3 is built from 14 residues. CDR3 nucleotides: TGTGCCAGCAGCTTTGCTAGCGGGATCTATGAGCAGTTCTTC. It specifies CASSFASGIYEQFF.

The sample holds a few counts of this clonotype. CDR3 bases: TGTGCCAGCAGCTTGGACAGGATAACGAACACCGGGGAGCTGTTTTTT. It codes for CASSLDRITNTGELFF. The chain links TRBV5-4 to TRBJ2-2; TRBD1 might be the D (5 bases). The V gene lost 0 bases and the J gene lost 0 bases, with 9 bases spanning the gap. CDR1 is SGHNT, CDR2 YYREEE, per germline (reference sequence). This CDR3 is built from 16 residues. Full variable domain (outside the CDR3, taken from reference TRBV5-4 and TRBJ2-2): ETGVTQSPTHLIKTRGQQVTLRCSSQSGHNTVSWYQQALGQGPQFIFQYYREEENGRGNFPPRFSGLQFPNYSSELNVNALELDDSALYLCASSLDRITNTGELFFGEGSRLTVL.

This clonotype came up once. The genes are TRBV28 and TRBJ2-5; D perhaps matches TRBD1 (6 bases). The V end lost 2 bases, the J end lost 4 bases, and 26 bases lay between the germline ends. Germline CDR1 reads MDHEN; CDR2 reads SYDVKM. The CDR3 runs to 19 residues. The CDR3 sequence: CASSLGSTVYRVGGETQYF. In DNA, the CDR3 is TGTGCCAGCAGTTTAGGCTCCACAGTTTACAGGGTTGGGGGAGAGACCCAGTACTTC. Full variable domain (remainder filled in from reference TRBV28 and TRBJ2-5): DVKVTQSSRYLVKRTGEKVFLECVQDMDHENMFWYRQDPGLGLRLIYFSYDVKMKEKGDIPEGYSVSREKKERFSLILESASTNQTSMYLCASSLGSTVYRVGGETQYFGPGTRLLVL.

V usage is TRBV12-3 or TRBV12-4 and J usage is TRBJ2-3; 7 nucleotides align to TRBD2. The CDR3 covers 15 residues. V was pared by 6 bases and J by 1 base, with 7 bases of the junction left unmatched. CDR3 in amino acids: CASRALAERTDTQYF. In DNA form, the CDR3 reads TGTGCCAGCAGGGCCCTAGCGGAACGCACAGATACGCAGTATTTT.

V and J are TRBV29-1 and TRBJ2-3, with D possibly being TRBD2 (7 bases). This CDR3 comprises 15 residues. Trimming removed 6 bases at V and 4 bases at J, with 20 bases between. CDR1 is SQVTM, CDR2 ANQGSEA, per germline. The CDR3 DNA reads TGCAGCGTCTGCAAGGGGGGGAGGGCATCAGATACGCAGTATTTT. Protein: CSVCKGGRASDTQYF.

This clonotype turned up a few times. V is TRBV20-1 and J is TRBJ2-1; 11 nucleotides align to TRBD2. J gave up 4 bases and V 7 bases, and 3 bases lay outside the gene matches. The germline V gene encodes CDR1 DFQATT and CDR2 SNEGSKA (reference sequence). CDR3 length equals 13 residues. CDR3 in DNA: TGCAGTGACCTAGCGGGGGGATACAATGAGCAGTTCTTC. This codes for CSDLAGGYNEQFF.

This clonotype was picked up many times. V is TRBV10-3 and J is TRBJ1-5; D remains ambiguous. V shed 3 bases and J shed 4 bases, with 7 bases lying between them. This CDR3 is 13 amino acids long. CDR1 ENHRY and CDR2 SYGVKD come from the germline V gene. The CDR3 nucleotides are TGTGCCATCAGTGATTCCGGGAATCAGCCCCAGCATTTT. The encoded protein is CAISDSGNQPQHF.

This clonotype appeared many times. This chain joins TRBV29-1 and TRBJ2-1; D is unclear. V lost 3 bases and J lost 9, with 12 bases in between. This CDR3 is built from 12 residues. CDR1 and CDR2 (germline): SQVTM, ANQGSEA. CDR3 sequence: CSVDGPGVEQFF. In DNA, the CDR3 is TGCAGCGTTGACGGGCCCGGCGTTGAGCAGTTCTTC.

This chain joins TRBV19 and TRBJ2-1; TRBD2 agrees at 9 bases. Germline CDR1 is LNHDA and CDR2 is SQIVND (reference sequence). With 4 bases clipped from V and 9 bases from J, the junction kept 4 bases outside the gene matches. CDR3 size: 13 residues. The DNA for the CDR3 is TGTGCCAGTAGTAGTAGCGGGGGAGGTGAGCAGTTCTTC. It yields the protein CASSSSGGGEQFF.

The rearrangement links TRBV10-3 to TRBJ2-5; perhaps TRBD2 as D (6 bases). The CDR3 loop spans 13 amino acids. In germline, CDR1 is ENHRY, CDR2 SYGVKD. The V gene lost 4 bases and the J gene lost 2 bases, with 8 bases spanning the gap. The CDR3 DNA reads as TGTGCCATCAGTGGGGGGGAGCAAGAGACCCAGTACTTC. Protein product: CAISGGEQETQYF.

This clonotype has just a few counts. The rearrangement links TRBV12-3 or TRBV12-4 to TRBJ2-1, with TRBD2 as a possible D gene (6 bases). The length of the CDR3 is 16 residues. The germline V and J ends were trimmed by 4 bases and 0 bases, with 13 bases remaining between them. In DNA, the CDR3 is TGTGCCAGCAGTTCTGCCCGGGGGAGCTCCTACAATGAGCAGTTCTTC. This sequence encodes CASSSARGSSYNEQFF.

Only a few counts were recorded for this clonotype. The rearrangement joins TRBV29-1 to TRBJ2-1; D is possibly TRBD2 (6 bases). V dropped 1 base and J dropped 0 bases, with 10 bases sitting between them. Germline V gives CDR1 SQVTM, CDR2 ANQGSEA. CDR3 length: 15 amino acids. The CDR3 nucleotides are TGCAGCGTTGAAGGGACTAAGAGCTCCTACAATGAGCAGTTCTTC. This encodes CSVEGTKSSYNEQFF.

This clonotype was picked up a small number of times. The gene calls are TRBV2 and TRBJ2-6, with 10 bases that match TRBD1. CDR3 length equals 19 residues. CDR1 and CDR2 (germline): SNHLY, FYNNEI. The ends lost 4 bases at V and 4 bases at J; junction bases unmatched: 13. The CDR3 DNA sequence: TGTGCCAGCAGTGTTGACAGGGGGCTTTCCTCTTCCGGGGCCAACGTCCTGACTTTC. Amino acids: CASSVDRGLSSSGANVLTF.

The rearrangement uses TRBV7-2 and TRBJ1-5, with D hard to call. The CDR3 is 16 amino acids. Germline V gene lookup returns CDR1 SGHTA and CDR2 FQGNSA. Trimming removed 1 base from V and 3 bases from J, with 13 bases in between. The CDR3, as DNA: TGTGCCAGCAGCTTAGGAGGCTCGGGGATCAATCAGCCCCAGCATTTT. It yields the protein CASSLGGSGINQPQHF.

This clonotype was seen a handful of times. This chain joins TRBV7-3 and TRBJ2-7; tentatively, D is TRBD2 (5 bases). Trimming removed 5 bases at V and 5 bases at J, with 13 bases between. The CDR3 consists of 13 residues. Germline assignment: CDR1 SGHTA and CDR2 FQGTGA. The DNA for the CDR3 is TGTGCCAGCAGCCCGAGCGGTCCTAACGAGCAGTACTTC. This sequence encodes CASSPSGPNEQYF.

This clonotype came up a few times. V is TRBV2 and J is TRBJ2-7; 7 bases fit TRBD2. Germline loops: CDR1 SNHLY, CDR2 FYNNEI. V was clipped by 8 bases and J by 6 bases; unmatched bases: 10. CDR3 size: 13 residues. In DNA form, the CDR3 reads TGTGCCAGCCAGCGGGACTCGGCCGCCGAGCAGTACTTC. Translating gives CASQRDSAAEQYF. Filled out from reference TRBV2 and TRBJ2-7, the complete variable domain reads EPEVTQTPSHQVTQMGQEVILRCVPISNHLYFYWYRQILGQKVEFLVSFYNNEISEKSEIFDDQFSVERPDGSNFTLKIRSTKLEDSAMYFCASQRDSAAEQYFGPGTRLTVT.

The chain joins TRBV2 to TRBJ2-3; possibly TRBD1 for D (6 bases). This CDR3 is built from 10 residues. V shed 7 bases and J shed 11 bases, with 10 bases lying between them. Germline loops: CDR1 SNHLY, CDR2 FYNNEI. The CDR3 bases are TGTGCCAGCAAAGTGGACAGGCAGTATTTT. The encoded protein is CASKVDRQYF.

The chain has TRBV6-1 and TRBJ2-2; the match to TRBD1 covers 10 bases. The CDR3 is 17 amino acids. Germline CDR1 is MNHNS and CDR2 is SASEGT. The junction had 7 bases not matched to a gene; V was cut back by 3 bases and J by 3 bases. CDR3 protein: CASSDLPDRGYTGELFF. In nucleotides, the CDR3 is TGTGCCAGCAGTGACTTGCCGGACAGGGGGTACACCGGGGAGCTGTTTTTT.

The chain uses TRBV7-9 and TRBJ2-1, with TRBD1 matching 10 bases. Germline V gene lookup returns CDR1 SEHNR and CDR2 FQNEAQ (reference sequence). This CDR3 has 15 residues. The junction had 7 bases not matched to a gene; V was cut back by 4 bases and J by 7 bases. In DNA, the CDR3 is TGTGCCAGCAGCTGGCCGGGACAGGGGACAAATGAGCAGTTCTTC. It translates to CASSWPGQGTNEQFF.

This clonotype was counted between two and nine times. This chain joins TRBV6-1 and TRBJ1-1; 7 nucleotides agree with TRBD1. V lost 5 bases to trimming and J lost 4 bases; unmatched junction nucleotides: 10. Germline-derived CDR1 and CDR2 are MNHNS and SASEGT. The CDR3 totals 15 residues. The chain's CDR3 is CASSRPRQGGTEAFF. CDR3 sequence (DNA): TGTGCCAGCAGTCGCCCCCGACAGGGAGGCACTGAAGCTTTCTTT.

The rearrangement links TRBV15 to TRBJ2-5, with TRBD1 matching 8 bases. Germline V gene sequence: CDR1 LNHNV, CDR2 YYDKDF (reference sequence). The CDR3 length is 14 residues. The junction had 4 bases not matched to a gene; V was cut back by 2 bases and J by 5 bases. The CDR3 sequence: CATSRLTGEETQYF. The CDR3 DNA reads as TGTGCCACCAGCAGACTGACAGGGGAGGAGACCCAGTACTTC.

This clonotype was detected only a few times. The chain uses TRBV20-1 and TRBJ2-6; D possibly corresponds to TRBD1 (5 bases). Trimming pared 3 bases from V and 2 bases from J, leaving 20 bases between. CDR3 length equals 18 residues. Germline CDR1 reads DFQATT; CDR2 reads SNEGSKA (reference sequence). The CDR3 protein is CSARTIGRVVPGANVLTF. The CDR3 DNA follows: TGCAGTGCTAGGACCATCGGCAGGGTTGTTCCTGGGGCCAACGTCCTGACTTTC.

The chain is built from TRBV12-3 or TRBV12-4 and TRBJ2-1, with a weak D call TRBD1 (5 bases). This CDR3 has 13 amino acids. V was cut by 6 bases and J by 3 bases, with 9 bases left in between. In DNA, the CDR3 is TGTGCCAGCAGGATCCAGGGCTACAATGAGCAGTTCTTC. It encodes CASRIQGYNEQFF.

This clonotype was detected a few times. The rearrangement joins TRBV6-1 to TRBJ2-6, with D possibly TRBD2 on 5 matching bases. Germline assignment: CDR1 MNHNS and CDR2 SASEGT. The CDR3 spans 15 residues. The germline V and J ends were trimmed by 5 bases and 1 base, with 9 bases remaining between them. CDR3 DNA: TGTGCCAGCAGTAAAGGACTTTCTGGGGCCAACGTCCTGACTTTC. This sequence encodes CASSKGLSGANVLTF.

This chain uses TRBV4-2 with TRBJ1-5; 8 bases are shared with TRBD1. This CDR3 region has 16 residues. Germline lookup yields CDR1 LGHNA and CDR2 YNFKEQ. Trimming cost V 1 base and J 4 bases; bases outside gene matches: 6. CDR3 sequence: CASSQGGTGLNQPQHF. The CDR3 DNA follows: TGTGCCAGCAGCCAAGGGGGGACAGGCCTGAATCAGCCCCAGCATTTT.

CDR3 sequence reads: CASQTSGGFSYEQYF. The CDR3 coding sequence is TGTGCCAGCCAAACTAGCGGGGGATTCTCCTACGAGCAGTACTTC. The chain carries TRBV27 and TRBJ2-7; 11 bases fit TRBD2. The V gene end was trimmed by 8 bases and the J gene end by 0 bases; junction bases not matched to a gene: 6. The length of the CDR3 is 15 residues. Germline V gene data show CDR1 as MNHEY and CDR2 as SMNVEV (reference sequence).

This clonotype has a handful of counts. J is TRBJ2-7 and V is TRBV7-8, with 9 nucleotides matching TRBD1. Trimming cost V 5 bases and J 3 bases; bases outside gene matches: 14. The CDR3 covers 17 residues. Germline V CDR1 and CDR2: SGHVS, FQNEAQ. The CDR3 region has the DNA TGTGCCAGCAGCCCAACTCCGGGACAGGGAGTTCACTACGAGCAGTACTTC. It codes for CASSPTPGQGVHYEQYF.

In its sample, this clonotype was seen a few times. The chain links TRBV20-1 to TRBJ2-5; D may be TRBD1 or TRBD2 (6 bases each). CDR3 length: 13 amino acids. Germline values: CDR1 DFQATT, CDR2 SNEGSKA (reference sequence). The V and J ends lost 6 bases and 4 bases respectively, with 15 bases between them. CDR3 bases: TGCAGTGCCCCGAACGGGGGCGGAGAGACCCAGTACTTC. This codes for CSAPNGGGETQYF.

The V gene is TRBV30, the J gene TRBJ1-3; no clear D. Deletions cut 3 bases from V and 0 bases from J, with 15 bases between. The germline V gene has CDR1 GTSNPN and CDR2 SVGIG (reference sequence). This CDR3 is 16 amino acids long. CDR3 sequence: CAWSPDNLSSGNTIYF. CDR3 DNA sequence: TGTGCCTGGAGCCCTGACAACCTTAGCTCTGGAAACACCATATATTTT.

The chain combines TRBV20-1 with TRBJ2-1; 7 bases match TRBD1. This CDR3 is built from 15 residues. Germline assignment: CDR1 DFQATT and CDR2 SNEGSKA (reference sequence). V dropped 0 bases and J dropped 7; count of bases not matched to a gene: 9. The CDR3 here is CSARDPGDRENEQFF. CDR3 in DNA: TGCAGTGCTAGAGATCCAGGTGACAGGGAAAATGAGCAGTTCTTC.

The V and J genes are TRBV7-9 and TRBJ2-3; TRBD2 matches at 8 bases. The J segment lost 3 bases and the V segment lost 5 bases, leaving 13 bases of the junction unmatched. CDR3 length: 17 amino acids. Germline loops: CDR1 SEHNR, CDR2 FQNEAQ (reference sequence). In DNA, the CDR3 is TGTGCCAGCAGCCCATATTACACGGGGGGGAGGACAGATACGCAGTATTTT. This translates into CASSPYYTGGRTDTQYF.

The V and J genes are TRBV5-1 and TRBJ2-1; 13 bases are shared with TRBD2. This CDR3 spans 17 amino acids. Germline CDR1 and CDR2: SGHRS and YFSETQ. V lost 4 bases and J lost 7; bases outside the gene matches: 11. As DNA, the CDR3 is TGCGCCAGCAGCACCTTTACTAGCGGGAGGGCCTTGAATGAGCAGTTCTTC. This encodes CASSTFTSGRALNEQFF.